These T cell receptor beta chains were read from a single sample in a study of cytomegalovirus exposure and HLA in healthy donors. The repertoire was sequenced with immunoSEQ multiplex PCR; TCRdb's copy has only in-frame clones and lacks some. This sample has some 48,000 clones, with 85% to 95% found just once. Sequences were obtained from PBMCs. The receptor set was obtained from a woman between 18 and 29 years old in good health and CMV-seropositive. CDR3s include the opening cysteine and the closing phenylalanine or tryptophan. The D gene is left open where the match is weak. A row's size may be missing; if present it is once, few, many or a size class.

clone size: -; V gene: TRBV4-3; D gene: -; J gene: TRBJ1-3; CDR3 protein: CASSYATGIISGNTIYF; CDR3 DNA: TGCGCCAGCAGCTATGCAACCGGGATCATCTCTGGAAACACCATATATTTT
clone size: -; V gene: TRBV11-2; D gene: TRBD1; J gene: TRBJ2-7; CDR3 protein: CASSWVIDETGLSYEQYF; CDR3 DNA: TGTGCCAGCAGCTGGGTCATTGATGAGACAGGGTTATCCTACGAGCAGTACTTC
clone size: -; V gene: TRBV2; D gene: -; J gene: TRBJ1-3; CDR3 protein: CASSEQATGNTIYF; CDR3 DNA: TGTGCCAGCAGTGAACAGGCTACAGGAAACACCATATATTTT
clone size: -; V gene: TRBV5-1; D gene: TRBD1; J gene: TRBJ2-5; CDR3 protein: CASSLGQGRPIQETQYF; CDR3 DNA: TGCGCCAGCAGCCTGGGACAGGGAAGGCCAATCCAAGAGACCCAGTACTTC
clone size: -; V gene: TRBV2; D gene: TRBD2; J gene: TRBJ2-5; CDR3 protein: CASYRSSGRGETQYF; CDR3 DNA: TGTGCCAGCTACCGGAGTAGCGGGAGGGGGGAGACCCAGTACTTC
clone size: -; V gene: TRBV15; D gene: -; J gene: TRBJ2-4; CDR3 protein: CATSRDNWAGNSIQYF; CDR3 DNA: TGTGCCACCAGCAGAGATAATTGGGCAGGCAATAGCATTCAGTACTTC
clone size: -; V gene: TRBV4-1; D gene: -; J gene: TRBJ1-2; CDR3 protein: CASSLQGGYTF; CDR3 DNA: TGCGCCAGCAGCCTGCAGGGTGGCTACACCTTC
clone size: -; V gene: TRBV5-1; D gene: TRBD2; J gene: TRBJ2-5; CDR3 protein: CASTRGLAGVPVETQYF; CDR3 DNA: TGCGCCAGCACCCGAGGACTAGCGGGAGTACCGGTGGAGACCCAGTACTTC
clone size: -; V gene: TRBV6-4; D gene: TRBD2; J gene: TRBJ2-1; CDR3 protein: CASSDSAGGYDEQFF; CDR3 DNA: TGTGCCAGCAGTGACTCTGCGGGAGGCTATGATGAGCAGTTCTTC
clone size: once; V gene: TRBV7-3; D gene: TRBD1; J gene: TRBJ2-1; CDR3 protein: CASSPQGGEQFF; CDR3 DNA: TGTGCCAGCAGCCCACAGGGGGGTGAGCAGTTCTTC
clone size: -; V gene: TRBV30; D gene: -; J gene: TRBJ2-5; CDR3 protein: CAWSVGAEETQYF; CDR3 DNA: TGTGCCTGGAGTGTAGGGGCGGAGGAGACCCAGTACTTC
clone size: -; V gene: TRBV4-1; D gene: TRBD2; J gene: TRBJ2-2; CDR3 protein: CASSQVATGGRGELFF; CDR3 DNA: TGCGCCAGCAGCCAAGTTGCTACGGGAGGTCGCGGGGAGCTGTTTTTT
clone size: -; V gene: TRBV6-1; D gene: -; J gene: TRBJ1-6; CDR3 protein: CASSEGLHSPLHF; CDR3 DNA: TGTGCCAGCAGTGAGGGGCTACATTCACCCCTCCACTTT
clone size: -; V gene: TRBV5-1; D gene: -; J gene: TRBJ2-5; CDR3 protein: CASSLEGKPQETQYF; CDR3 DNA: TGCGCCAGCAGCTTGGAGGGGAAGCCTCAAGAGACCCAGTACTTC
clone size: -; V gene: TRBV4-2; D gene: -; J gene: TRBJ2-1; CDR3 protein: CASSQDPAYQGNEQFF; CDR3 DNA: TGTGCCAGCAGCCAAGATCCGGCCTACCAGGGGAATGAGCAGTTCTTC
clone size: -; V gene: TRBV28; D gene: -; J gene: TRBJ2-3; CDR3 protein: CASKGSTDTQYF; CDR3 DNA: TGTGCCAGCAAGGGGAGCACAGATACGCAGTATTTT
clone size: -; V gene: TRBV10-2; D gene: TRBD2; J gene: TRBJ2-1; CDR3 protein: CATLLAGGGYNEQFF; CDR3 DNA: TGCGCCACCTTACTAGCGGGAGGGGGTTACAATGAGCAGTTCTTC
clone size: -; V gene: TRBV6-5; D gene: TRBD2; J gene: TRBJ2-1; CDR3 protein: CASSYDQLAGYNEQFF; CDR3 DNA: TGTGCCAGCAGTTACGATCAACTAGCGGGGTACAATGAGCAGTTCTTC
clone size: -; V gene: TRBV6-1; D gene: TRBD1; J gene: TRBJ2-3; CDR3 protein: CASSEASGQGADTQYF; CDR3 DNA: TGTGCCAGCAGTGAAGCGTCCGGACAGGGGGCAGATACGCAGTATTTT
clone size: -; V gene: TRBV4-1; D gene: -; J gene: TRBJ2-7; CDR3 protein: CASSLRLGYEQYF; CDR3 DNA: TGCGCCAGCAGCCTTCGACTAGGCTACGAGCAGTACTTC